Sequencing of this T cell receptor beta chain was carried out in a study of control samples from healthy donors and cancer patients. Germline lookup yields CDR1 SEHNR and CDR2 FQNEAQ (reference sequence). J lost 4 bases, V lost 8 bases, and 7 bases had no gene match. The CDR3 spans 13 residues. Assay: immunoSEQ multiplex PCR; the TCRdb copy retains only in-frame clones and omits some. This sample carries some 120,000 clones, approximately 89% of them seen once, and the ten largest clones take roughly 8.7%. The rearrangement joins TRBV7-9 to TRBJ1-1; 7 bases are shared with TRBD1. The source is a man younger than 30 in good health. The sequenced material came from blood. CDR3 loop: CASGLTGVTEAFF. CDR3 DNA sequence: TGTGCCAGCGGTTTAACAGGGGTCACTGAAGCTTTCTTT.